This note documents a single T cell receptor (beta chain) sequence. These data come from a study of blood T cell repertoires in COVID-19. Study at large: From T cells, B-cell-depleted T cells, or PBMCs came the material, which was cDNA or gDNA.

Those enrolled in Seattle joined during active infection and were followed longitudinally afterward. In the authors' workflow: Cell counts per sample came from amplifying reference gene primers. Profiling relied on immunoSEQ multiplex PCR, and the TCRdb table lists in-frame clones only, not all of them. That table supplies the V and J calls and clone size; D and trimming were determined from the DNA. The sample lists about 200,000 clones, roughly 90% occurring once. Sequencing was carried out using peripheral blood. The sequence derives from a man aged 50-59 years with COVID-19, enrolled during active disease.

This CDR3 reads CASSSPRPGKYGYTF. In DNA, the CDR3 is TGTGCCAGCAGTTCCCCGAGGCCAGGGAAATATGGCTACACCTTC. The chain links TRBV6-5 to TRBJ1-2; tentatively, D is TRBD1 (5 bases). The CDR3 is 15 residues long. Germline V gene sequence: CDR1 MNHEY, CDR2 SVGAGI. The V end lost 4 bases, the J end lost 5 bases, and 17 bases lay between the germline ends.